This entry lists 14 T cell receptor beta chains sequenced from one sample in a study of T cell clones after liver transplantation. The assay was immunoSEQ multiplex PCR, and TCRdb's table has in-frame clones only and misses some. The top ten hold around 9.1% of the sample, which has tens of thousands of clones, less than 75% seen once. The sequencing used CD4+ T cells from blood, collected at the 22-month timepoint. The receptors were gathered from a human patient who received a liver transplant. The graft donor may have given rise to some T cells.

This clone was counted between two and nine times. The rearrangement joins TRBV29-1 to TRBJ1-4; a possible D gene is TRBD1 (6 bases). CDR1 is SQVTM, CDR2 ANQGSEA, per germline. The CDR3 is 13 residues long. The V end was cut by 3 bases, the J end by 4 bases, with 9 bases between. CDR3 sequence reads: CSVEEDSNEKLFF. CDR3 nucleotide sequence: TGCAGCGTTGAGGAGGACAGTAATGAAAAACTGTTTTTT.

The CDR3 coding sequence is TGTGCCAGCAGTAGGGACAGGGGGAGCGAAAAACTGTTTTTT. It specifies CASSRDRGSEKLFF. V gene TRBV6-1 combines with J gene TRBJ1-4, with 11 bases lining up with TRBD1. Trimming at V came to 5 bases and at J to 8 bases, leaving 4 bases not matched to a gene. The CDR3 has 14 amino acids. Germline V gene data show CDR1 as MNHNS and CDR2 as SASEGT.

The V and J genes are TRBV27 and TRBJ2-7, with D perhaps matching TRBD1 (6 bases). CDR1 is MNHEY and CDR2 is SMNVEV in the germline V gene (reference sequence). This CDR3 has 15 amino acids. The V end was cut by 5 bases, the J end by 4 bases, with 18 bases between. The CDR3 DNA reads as TGTGCCAGCAGTCCCAGGGGCGGCGGGTCGTACGAGCAGTACTTC. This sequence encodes CASSPRGGGSYEQYF.

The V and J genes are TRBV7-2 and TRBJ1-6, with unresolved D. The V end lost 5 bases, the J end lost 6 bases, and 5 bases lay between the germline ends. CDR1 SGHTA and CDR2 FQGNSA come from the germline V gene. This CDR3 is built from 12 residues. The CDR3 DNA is TGTGCCAGCAGCCCGCTTAATTCACCCCTCCACTTT. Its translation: CASSPLNSPLHF.

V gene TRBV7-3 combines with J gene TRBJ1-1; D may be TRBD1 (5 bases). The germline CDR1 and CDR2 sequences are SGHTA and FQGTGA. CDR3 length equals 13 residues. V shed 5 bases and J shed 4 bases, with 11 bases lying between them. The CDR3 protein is CASSEQGGTEAFF. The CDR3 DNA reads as TGTGCCAGCAGCGAGCAGGGAGGCACTGAAGCTTTCTTT.

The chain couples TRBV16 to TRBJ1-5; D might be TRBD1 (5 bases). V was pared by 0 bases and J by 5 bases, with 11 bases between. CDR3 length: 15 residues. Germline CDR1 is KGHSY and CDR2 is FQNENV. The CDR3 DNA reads TGTGCCAGCAGCCAATCGAGAGGGGCGGATCAGCCCCAGCATTTT. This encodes CASSQSRGADQPQHF.

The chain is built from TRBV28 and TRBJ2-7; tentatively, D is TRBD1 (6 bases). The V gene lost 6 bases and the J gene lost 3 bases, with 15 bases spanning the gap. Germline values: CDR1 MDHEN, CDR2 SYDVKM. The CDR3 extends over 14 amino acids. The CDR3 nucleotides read TGTGCCAGCAGAGTTCAGGGGCCTAACTACGAGCAGTACTTC. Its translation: CASRVQGPNYEQYF. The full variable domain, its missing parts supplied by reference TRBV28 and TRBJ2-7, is DVKVTQSSRYLVKRTGEKVFLECVQDMDHENMFWYRQDPGLGLRLIYFSYDVKMKEKGDIPEGYSVSREKKERFSLILESASTNQTSMYLCASRVQGPNYEQYFGPGTRLTVT.

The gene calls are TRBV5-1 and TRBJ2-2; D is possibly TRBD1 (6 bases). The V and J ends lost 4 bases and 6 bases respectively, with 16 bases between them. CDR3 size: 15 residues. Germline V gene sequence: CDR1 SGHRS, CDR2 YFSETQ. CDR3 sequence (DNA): TGCGCCAGCAGCGAAAACAGGGCCGTAGCCGGGGAGCTGTTTTTT. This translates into CASSENRAVAGELFF.

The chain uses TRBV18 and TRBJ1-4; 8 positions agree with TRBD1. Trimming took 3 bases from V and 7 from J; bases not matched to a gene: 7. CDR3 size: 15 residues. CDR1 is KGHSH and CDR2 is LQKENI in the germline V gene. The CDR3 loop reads CASSPFGQGSEKLFF. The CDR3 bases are TGTGCCAGCTCACCTTTTGGACAGGGAAGTGAAAAACTGTTTTTT.

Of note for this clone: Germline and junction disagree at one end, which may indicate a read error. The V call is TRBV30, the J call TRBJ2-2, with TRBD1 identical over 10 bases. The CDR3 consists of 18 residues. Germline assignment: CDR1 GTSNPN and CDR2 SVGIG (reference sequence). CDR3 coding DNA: TGTGCCTGGAGTGTGGGTCCGCGGGGACAGGGGAACGCCGGGGAGCTGTTTTTT. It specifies CAWSVGPRGQGNAGELFF.

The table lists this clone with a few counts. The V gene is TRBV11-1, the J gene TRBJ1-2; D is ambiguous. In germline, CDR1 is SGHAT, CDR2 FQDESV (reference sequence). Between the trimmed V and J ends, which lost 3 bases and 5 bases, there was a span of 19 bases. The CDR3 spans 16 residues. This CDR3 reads CASSFPEGTPLYGYTF. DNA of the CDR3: TGTGCCAGCAGCTTTCCGGAGGGTACCCCGCTGTATGGCTACACCTTC.

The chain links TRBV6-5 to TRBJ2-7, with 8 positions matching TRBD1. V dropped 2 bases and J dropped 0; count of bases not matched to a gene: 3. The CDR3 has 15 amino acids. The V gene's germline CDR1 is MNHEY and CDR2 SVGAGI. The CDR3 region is CASSYGTGSSYEQYF. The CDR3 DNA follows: TGTGCCAGCAGTTACGGGACAGGAAGCTCCTACGAGCAGTACTTC.

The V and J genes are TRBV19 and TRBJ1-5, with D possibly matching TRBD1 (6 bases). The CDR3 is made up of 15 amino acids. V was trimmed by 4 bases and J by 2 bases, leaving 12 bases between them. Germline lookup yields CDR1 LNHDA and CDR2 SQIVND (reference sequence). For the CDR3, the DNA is TGTGCCAGTAGTAGGGAGGGGGGCGGCAATCAGCCCCAGCATTTT. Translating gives CASSREGGGNQPQHF.

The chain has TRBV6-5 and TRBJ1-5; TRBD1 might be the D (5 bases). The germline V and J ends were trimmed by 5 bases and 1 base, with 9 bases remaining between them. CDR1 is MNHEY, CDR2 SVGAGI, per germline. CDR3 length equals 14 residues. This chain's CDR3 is CASSAAGSNQPQHF. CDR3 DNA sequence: TGTGCCAGCAGTGCCGCAGGGAGCAATCAGCCCCAGCATTTT.